The 9 T cell receptor beta chains in this list originate from one sample, sequenced in a study of T cells in Graves' hyperthyroidism and ophthalmopathy. RNA transcripts served as the template for amplifying TCR beta CDR3 regions. The HTBI primer set served for first-round RT-PCR of the TCR CDR3. From the multiplex PCR reads, TCRdb called clonotypes with MiXCR, one entry per CDR3 protein. The sample carries under 550,000 distinct CDR3 sequences, around 15% recorded once. The sequenced material came from blood. The source is a woman aged 18-35 years with Graves' hyperthyroidism.

This clonotype has ten or more counts. V gene TRBV28 combines with J gene TRBJ1-3; D is perhaps TRBD1 (6 bases). CDR1 MDHEN and CDR2 SYDVKM come from the germline V gene. The V and J ends lost 6 bases and 2 bases respectively, with 17 bases between them. CDR3 length: 16 amino acids. The CDR3 reads CASRSPPHRAGNTIYF. In nucleotides, the CDR3 is TGTGCCAGCAGATCCCCTCCTCACAGGGCTGGAAACACCATATATTTT. Looking up the rest from reference TRBV28 and TRBJ1-3 gives the full variable domain: DVKVTQSSRYLVKRTGEKVFLECVQDMDHENMFWYRQDPGLGLRLIYFSYDVKMKEKGDIPEGYSVSREKKERFSLILESASTNQTSMYLCASRSPPHRAGNTIYFGEGSWLTVV.

This clonotype was picked up many times. The V gene is TRBV7-2, the J gene TRBJ2-5; the match to TRBD2 covers 10 bases. V was pared by 5 bases and J by 1 base, with 16 bases of the junction left unmatched. Germline assignment: CDR1 SGHTA and CDR2 FQGNSA. The CDR3 runs to 19 residues. The DNA for the CDR3 is TGTGCCAGCAGCCGTCGGGCTAGCGGGAGCTTATTGGTCCAAGAGACCCAGTACTTC. Translating it yields CASSRRASGSLLVQETQYF.

This sequence joins TRBV5-1 and TRBJ1-3; possible D gene TRBD1, 5 bases. Trimming shortened V by 7 bases and J by 4 bases, and 21 bases separated the two germline ends. The germline gives CDR1 SGHRS, CDR2 YFSETQ. The CDR3 is made up of 16 amino acids. The CDR3 DNA is TGCGCCAGCCGCTCTTTCCAGGGAGAAGTCGGAAACACCATATATTTT. It yields the protein CASRSFQGEVGNTIYF.

This clonotype was seen at least ten times. The V call is TRBV20-1, the J call TRBJ2-1; 8 bases fit TRBD1. Trimming took 4 bases from V and 2 from J; bases not matched to a gene: 4. Germline lookup yields CDR1 DFQATT and CDR2 SNEGSKA (reference sequence). This CDR3 comprises 14 residues. For the CDR3, the DNA is TGCAGTGCTACACAGGGGGTCGCCTACAATGAGCAGTTCTTC. The encoded protein is CSATQGVAYNEQFF.

This clonotype was counted a few times. CDR3 DNA sequence: TGTGCCAGCAGCCTTAGGGGGGACAACACCATATATTTT. It specifies CASSLRGDNTIYF. The chain couples TRBV7-8 to TRBJ1-3; weak D call: TRBD1 (6 bases). Germline loops: CDR1 SGHVS, CDR2 FQNEAQ. The V and J ends lost 5 bases and 7 bases respectively, with 12 bases between them. This CDR3 has 13 residues.

This clonotype was detected ten times or more. The V call is TRBV19, the J call TRBJ2-1; TRBD2 matches at 12 bases. The germline CDR1 and CDR2 sequences are LNHDA and SQIVND (reference sequence). CDR3 length equals 21 residues. The J segment lost 0 bases and the V segment lost 1 base, leaving 13 bases of the junction unmatched. The CDR3 bases are TGTGCCAGTAGTATAGGCCCTATGGGACTAGCGGGTACCTACTCCTACAATGAGCAGTTCTTC. Translating gives CASSIGPMGLAGTYSYNEQFF.

This clonotype was seen ten or more times. The chain links TRBV29-1 to TRBJ2-7, with D hard to call. The CDR3 covers 13 residues. The germline V gene encodes CDR1 SQVTM and CDR2 ANQGSEA. V gave up 5 bases and J gave up 0 bases, with 11 bases separating them. The CDR3 spells CSVRGDLSYEQYF. DNA for the CDR3: TGCAGCGTTCGAGGTGACCTCTCCTACGAGCAGTACTTC.

This chain links TRBV3-1 with TRBJ2-5; unclear D gene. Trimming removed 6 bases from V and 5 bases from J, with 16 bases in between. The CDR3 length is 14 residues. Germline lookup yields CDR1 LGHDT and CDR2 YNNKEL (reference sequence). CDR3 DNA: TGTGCCAGCAGTCATGTGGGCACCCGGGAGACCCAGTACTTC. Protein sequence: CASSHVGTRETQYF.

This clonotype was seen at least ten times. V usage is TRBV11-1 and J usage is TRBJ1-1; 8 bases are shared with TRBD1. Trimming removed 5 bases from V and 7 bases from J; junction bases left unmatched: 21. Per germline, CDR1 SGHAT and CDR2 FQDESV (reference sequence). The CDR3 consists of 18 residues. The CDR3 DNA reads as TGTGCCAGCAGCCGGCGGACAGGGTGGTTTGGGGCGGTGAGTGAAGCTTTCTTT. This codes for CASSRRTGWFGAVSEAFF.